This TCR beta chain emerged from a study of cytomegalovirus exposure and HLA in healthy donors (dated by TCRdb to the late 2010s). With respect to the entire study: According to an earlier analysis of 587 of the donors, about 179 million T cells yielded some 120 million unique TCR beta sequences and about 280 Gb of sequence data. An early release covering 500 to 750 HLA-typed donors comprised approximately 300 gigabases of sequencing data and around 80 million unique TCR sequences. Among the roughly 410 genotyped donors, 75% to 90% belonged to the genetic ancestry cluster associated with self-reported Caucasian donors. The study aimed to test whether cataloging public T cell receptors could reveal signatures of past pathogen exposure. The T cell repertoires of 550 to 850 subjects were profiled by immunosequencing and related to cytomegalovirus serostatus. Along with the roughly 670-subject first cohort, a separate validation cohort of around 120 different subjects was used. To predict cytomegalovirus infection status, the study combined high-throughput TCR immunosequencing, statistical association of individual TCRs with disease status, and machine learning. A later analysis re-examined previously published TCR beta repertoires from over 500 donors and added high-resolution HLA genotyping to investigate patterns of TCR occurrence. Rather than using new phenotypic data, the later analysis identified candidate immune exposures from TCR beta sequences and from how often those sequences occurred across donors. To decide whether each TCR beta V gene segment behaved as functional or pseudogenic, an earlier analysis of fewer than 750 of the donors relied on high-throughput TCR beta sequencing. Alongside the repertoire data, information on donor age, sex, ethnicity and CMV serostatus was compiled. In a later genetic analysis, genome-wide SNP genotypes for about three fifths of the roughly 670 donors were used, and that subset was treated as a discovery cohort. Every discovery cohort repertoire had been produced on one sequencing platform. Class I and class II HLA loci were covered by the typing at four-digit resolution. The number of donors typed differed by locus, with about 620-630 for A, B, C, DRB1 and DQB1, more than 500 for DQA1, approximately 570 for DPA1, and some 440 for DPB1. Four or five DR-DQ haplotypes were treated as single units for association and clustering because of strong linkage in the cohort. Among roughly 400 genotyped donors of the cohort, an average of roughly 240,000 unique TCR beta nucleotide sequences were sequenced per donor, roughly a sixth of them non-productive.

With respect to this clone: Its antigen specificity is not known. Base qualities are not at hand, and no much larger clone is one base apart.

The cohort was made up of about 610 healthy bone marrow donors. Cohort members were all nominally healthy when sampled, although unrecorded immune exposures were likely present. The donor tested CMV seropositive and was one of the 289 seropositive cohort members. Every donor gave a peripheral blood sample, and the peripheral blood mononuclear cells from that sample were used for TCR beta sequencing. The Qiagen DNeasy Blood Extraction Kit was used to extract genomic DNA from the blood cell samples. The study at large found these results: In a later analysis, most CMV-associated TCR beta chains were found to appear HLA-restricted, with HLA associations seemingly driven largely by CMV exposure. The authors suggested that the approach could potentially be generalized to other disease states and immunological phenotypes. A few of the identified cytomegalovirus-associated TCR beta chains were confirmed in vitro to be specific for cytomegalovirus antigens. Compared with the approximately 710-donor mean, donors in an Asian-associated ancestry cluster had fewer N-insertions in productive TCRs, according to a later genetic analysis. At a false discovery rate of 0.05, a later analysis linked approximately 18,000 TCR beta sequences to specific HLA alleles. The presence/absence analyses assumed that sequencing depth was roughly uniform across donors, and that assumption may not be true. A later analysis found that TCR association rates varied across HLA loci, with DRB1 alleles showing the most associated TCRs and HLA-C alleles the fewest. Several of the top co-occurrence clusters appeared to be linked to parvovirus B19, influenza, CMV and Epstein-Barr virus, according to a later analysis. A later genetic analysis associated a missense DCLRE1C variant with V-gene and J-gene trimming of TCR beta chains, and an independent cohort replicated the association. When HLA alleles, especially DR and DQ, strongly co-occurred, attributing TCR associations to individual alleles was difficult. Broadly in line with IMGT annotations, most TCR beta V segments showed up in productive rearrangements about 87% or about 30% of the time in an earlier analysis of approximately 600 of the donors. A further reported finding was that TCR beta sequences accurately predicted the HLA-A and HLA-B alleles for most subjects in the first cohort. The classifier was reported to diagnose cytomegalovirus status with high specificity and sensitivity in both the original cohort and the validation cohort. A group of highly shared sequence variants was considered likely to be a technical artifact of the sequencing pipeline. Because the 87-base-pair reads could not distinguish some IMGT-functional V segments, including TRBV6-2 and TRBV6-3, those segments were excluded. In a later analysis, HLA-associated TCR beta chains showed more clonal expansion and lower generation probabilities than non-associated chains that were equally common. Because counts were too low, about 18 rarely observed V segments, including chromosome 9 orphons, were excluded from the earlier analysis of about 500 of the donors. Immune exposure information for the cohort was limited to CMV serostatus. In the study, 150 to 200 TCR beta chains were listed as associated with cytomegalovirus. Across donors, most TCR sequences were observed very rarely, whereas some public TCRs were present in many individuals. Correlated functional status among segregating V segments might be attributable to linkage disequilibrium, but an unknown experimental factor could not be ruled out. Because some donors lacked HLA typing at each locus, the association tests relied only on the typed subset. In this cohort, only TCR beta chains were sequenced, and detectable features were limited by the absence of alpha or paired-chain data.

The germline V gene (reference sequence) yields LNHDA for CDR1 and SQIVND for CDR2. V and J lose 3 bases and 0 bases, and a span of 9 bases separates them. There are 15 amino acids in the CDR3, from cysteine to phenylalanine inclusive. Only the CDR3 DNA is retained, 45 bases long and in frame from the first base. Library method: the immunoSEQ multiplex PCR assay. The multiplex PCR relied on a mix of 60 forward primers for TCR Vbeta segments and 13 reverse primers for TCR Jbeta segments. The CDR3 region of rearranged TCR beta genes was amplified from genomic DNA by a multiplex PCR assay. The Illumina HiSeq System was used to sequence the amplified TCR beta libraries as 87-base-pair reads. As for the original processing: A later analysis tallied roughly 76 million unique TCR beta chains across the 660 or so repertoires, and about 10 million of those chains were shared by two or more donors. To remove PCR and sequencing errors, raw reads were error-corrected and collapsed into unique sequences using a nearest-neighbor algorithm that merged closely related sequences. V, D and J gene segments were assigned by aligning CDR3 sequences to IMGT reference sequences. For a sequence to be retained, a match of at least six nucleotides was required to both a V gene segment and a J gene segment. Rearrangements were called productive when the CDR3 lacked stop codons and stayed in frame with V and J; all others were non-productive. CDR3 was defined by IMGT convention, running from the second conserved V-encoded cysteine to the conserved J-encoded phenylalanine. Sequences without an unambiguous match to a single V gene segment were excluded from the earlier analysis of almost 600 of the donors. In an earlier analysis of a few hundred of the donors, a V segment was called functional when productive rearrangements were above 56.7%, and segregating when the standard deviation between donors exceeded 5%. A statistical classification framework was built for diagnosing cytomegalovirus status from the catalog of TCR beta chain sequences. V and J gene assignment, in a later analysis, came from comparing TCR nucleotide sequences with IMGT/GENE-DB human TR gene sequences. In a later analysis, CDR3 sequences and most-parsimonious VDJ recombination scenarios were assigned using the TCRdist pipeline. In a later analysis, each TCR beta chain was defined by its CDR3 amino acid sequence together with its V-gene family, and reads without a unique V-gene family were excluded. In a later analysis, a few hundred highly shared, low-generation-probability nucleotide sequences were removed to address suspected cross-contamination and a sequencing artifact. For each public chain, a later analysis derived a clonal expansion index from normalized ranks of inferred template counts within each repertoire. In a later analysis, generation probabilities were computed with a VDJ recombination model fitted to out-of-frame rearrangements, and the resulting probabilities were checked against IGoR. A later analysis scored TCR-TCR, TCR-HLA and TCR-CMV co-occurrence with hypergeometric tests, applying a repertoire-size bias correction to TCR pairs. To estimate false discovery rates, a later analysis permuted the HLA or CMV assignments 20 times. A later analysis grouped co-occurring TCRs with DBSCAN, adding TCRdist sequence similarity when clustering within HLA-allele-positive subsets. Repertoires with fewer than 30,000 or more than 120,000 public chains, plus five repertoires with anomalous nucleotide sharing, were excluded from co-occurrence clustering. TCRdb retrieved this table from immuneACCESS and kept in-frame rearrangements only. Not all clones are present; in checked studies, unresolved V genes account for under half, and no reason is known for the remainder. D and trimming come from the DNA, and the V and J calls and clone size come from that table. Counted in this sample were 240,000 or so clones; 82% of them appeared once. Together, the top ten hold roughly 5% of the sample.

This TCR came from a middle-aged woman in good health and CMV-seropositive. Material for sequencing was PBMCs. The V and J segments used are TRBV19 and TRBJ2-4; the D gene is perhaps TRBD1, on 6 matching bases. The sequenced DNA is TGTGCCAGTAGTATCGGGACACTAGCCAAAAACATTCAGTACTTC. Translated, this gives CASSIGTLAKNIQYF.